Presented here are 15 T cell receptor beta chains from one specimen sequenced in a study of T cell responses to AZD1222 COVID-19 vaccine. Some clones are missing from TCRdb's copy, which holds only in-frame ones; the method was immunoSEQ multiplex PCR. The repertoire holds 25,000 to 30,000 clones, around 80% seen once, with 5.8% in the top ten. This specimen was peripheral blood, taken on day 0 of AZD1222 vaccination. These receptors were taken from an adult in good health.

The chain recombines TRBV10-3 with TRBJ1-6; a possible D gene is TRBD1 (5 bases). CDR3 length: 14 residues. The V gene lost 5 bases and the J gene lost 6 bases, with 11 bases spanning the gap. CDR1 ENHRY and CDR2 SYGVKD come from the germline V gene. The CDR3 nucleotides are TGTGCCATCAGTACCGGGACGCCTAATTCACCCCTCCACTTT. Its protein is CAISTGTPNSPLHF.

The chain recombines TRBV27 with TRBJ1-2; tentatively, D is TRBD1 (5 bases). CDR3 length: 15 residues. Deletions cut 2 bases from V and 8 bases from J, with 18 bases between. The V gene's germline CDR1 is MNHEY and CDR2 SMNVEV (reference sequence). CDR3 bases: TGTGCCAGCAGTTTACGGCCCTCACCAGGGAGCGGCTACACCTTC. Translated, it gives CASSLRPSPGSGYTF.

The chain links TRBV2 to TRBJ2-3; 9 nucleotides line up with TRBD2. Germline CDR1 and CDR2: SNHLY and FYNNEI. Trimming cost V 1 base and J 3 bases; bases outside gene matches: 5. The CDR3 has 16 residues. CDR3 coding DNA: TGTGCCAGCAGTGAAGTGGGCGGGGGGGCGACAGATACGCAGTATTTT. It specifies CASSEVGGGATDTQYF.

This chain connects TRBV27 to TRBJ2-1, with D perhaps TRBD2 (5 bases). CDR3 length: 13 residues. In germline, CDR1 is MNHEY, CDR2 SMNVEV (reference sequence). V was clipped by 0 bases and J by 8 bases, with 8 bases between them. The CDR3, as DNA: TGTGCCAGCAGTTTATCGAGGGTGTATGAGCAGTTCTTC. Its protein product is CASSLSRVYEQFF.

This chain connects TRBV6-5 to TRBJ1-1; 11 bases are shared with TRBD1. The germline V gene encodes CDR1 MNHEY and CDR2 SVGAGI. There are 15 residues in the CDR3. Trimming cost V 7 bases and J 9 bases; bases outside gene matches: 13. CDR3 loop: CASKREDRGHGQAFF. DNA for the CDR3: TGTGCCAGCAAGAGGGAGGACAGGGGGCATGGACAAGCTTTCTTT.

Here the CDR3 DNA reads TGTGCCAGCAGCTCCCAGGCCAGCTCCAGCTCTGGGGCCAACGTCCTGACTTTC. Translating it yields CASSSQASSSSGANVLTF. V usage is TRBV6-2 or TRBV6-3 and J usage is TRBJ2-6; D uncertain. CDR3 length equals 18 residues. V was shortened by 6 bases and J by 0 bases, with 18 bases between the two germline ends. The germline V gene encodes CDR1 MNHEY and CDR2 SVGEGT.

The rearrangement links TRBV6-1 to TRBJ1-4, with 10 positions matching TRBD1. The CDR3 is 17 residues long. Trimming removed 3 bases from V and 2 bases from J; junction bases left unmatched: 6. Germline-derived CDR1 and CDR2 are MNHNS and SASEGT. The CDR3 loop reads CASSEWDRGRTNEKLFF. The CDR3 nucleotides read TGTGCCAGCAGTGAGTGGGACAGGGGTCGGACTAATGAAAAACTGTTTTTT.

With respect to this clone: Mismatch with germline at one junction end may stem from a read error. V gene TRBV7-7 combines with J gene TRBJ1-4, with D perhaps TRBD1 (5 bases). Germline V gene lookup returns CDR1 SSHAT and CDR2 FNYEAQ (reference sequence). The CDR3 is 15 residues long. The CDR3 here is CASSPGTLRREKLFF. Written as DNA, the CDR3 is TGTGCTAGCAGCCCAGGGACCCTGCGCCGGGAAAAACTGTTTTTT.

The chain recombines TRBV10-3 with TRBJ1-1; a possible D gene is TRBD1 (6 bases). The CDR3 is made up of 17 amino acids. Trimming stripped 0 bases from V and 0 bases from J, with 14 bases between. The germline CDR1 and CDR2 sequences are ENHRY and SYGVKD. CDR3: CAISESGQRTMNTEAFF. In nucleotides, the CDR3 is TGTGCCATCAGTGAGTCGGGACAAAGAACGATGAACACTGAAGCTTTCTTT.

The chain's CDR3 is CASSPAGGAPDTQYF. In nucleotides, the CDR3 is TGTGCCAGCAGTCCGGCGGGGGGGGCCCCAGATACGCAGTATTTT. V is TRBV5-4 and J is TRBJ2-3, with 9 positions matching TRBD2. This CDR3 region has 15 residues. Germline values: CDR1 SGHNT, CDR2 YYREEE (reference sequence). V was pared by 5 bases and J by 4 bases, with 8 bases of the junction left unmatched.

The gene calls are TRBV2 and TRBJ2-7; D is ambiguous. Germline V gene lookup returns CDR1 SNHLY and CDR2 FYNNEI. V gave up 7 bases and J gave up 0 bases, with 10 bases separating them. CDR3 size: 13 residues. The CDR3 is CASNGQFSYEQYF. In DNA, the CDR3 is TGTGCCAGCAATGGGCAATTCTCCTACGAGCAGTACTTC.

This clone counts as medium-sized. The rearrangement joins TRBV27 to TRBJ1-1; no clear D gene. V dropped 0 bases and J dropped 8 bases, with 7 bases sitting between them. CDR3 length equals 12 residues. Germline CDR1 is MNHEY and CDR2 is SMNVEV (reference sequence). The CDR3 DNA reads TGTGCCAGCAGTTTATCGGGCAGGGAAGCTTTCTTT. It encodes CASSLSGREAFF.

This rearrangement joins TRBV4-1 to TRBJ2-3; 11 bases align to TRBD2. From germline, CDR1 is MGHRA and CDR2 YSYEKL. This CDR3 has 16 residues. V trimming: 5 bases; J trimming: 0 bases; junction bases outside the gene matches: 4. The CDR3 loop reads CASSSGLAGSTDTQYF. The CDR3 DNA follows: TGCGCCAGCAGCTCCGGACTAGCGGGCAGCACAGATACGCAGTATTTT.

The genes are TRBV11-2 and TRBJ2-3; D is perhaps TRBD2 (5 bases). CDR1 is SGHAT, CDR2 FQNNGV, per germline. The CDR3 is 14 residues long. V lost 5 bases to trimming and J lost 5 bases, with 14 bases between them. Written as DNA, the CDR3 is TGTGCCAGCAGCCCCCTAGCCGCGGTAGATACGCAGTATTTT. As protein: CASSPLAAVDTQYF. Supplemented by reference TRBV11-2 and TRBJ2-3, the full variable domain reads EAGVAQSPRYKIIEKRQSVAFWCNPISGHATLYWYQQILGQGPKLLIQFQNNGVVDDSQLPKDRFSAERLKGVDSTLKIQPAKLEDSAVYLCASSPLAAVDTQYFGPGTRLTVL.

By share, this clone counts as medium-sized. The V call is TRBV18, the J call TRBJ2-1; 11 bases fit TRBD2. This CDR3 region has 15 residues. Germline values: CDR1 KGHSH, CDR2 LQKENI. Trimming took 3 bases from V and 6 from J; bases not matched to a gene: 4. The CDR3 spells CASSPGTSGVNEQFF. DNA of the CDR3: TGTGCCAGCTCACCCGGGACTAGCGGAGTCAATGAGCAGTTCTTC.